The next 27 T cell receptor beta chains were all read from a single sample in a study of cytomegalovirus exposure and HLA in healthy donors. The PCR ran on 60 Vbeta and 13 Jbeta primers. Some clones are missing from TCRdb's copy, which holds only in-frame ones; the method was immunoSEQ multiplex PCR. Here the sample spans about 140,000 clones, 70% to 85% being singletons. The specimen sequenced was PBMCs. These receptors originate from a man under 40 in good health and CMV-seropositive.

V and J are TRBV5-4 and TRBJ2-1; 10 nucleotides align to TRBD2. CDR1 SGHNT and CDR2 YYREEE come from the germline V gene (reference sequence). The V gene end was trimmed by 3 bases and the J gene end by 5 bases; junction bases not matched to a gene: 5. The CDR3 loop spans 15 amino acids. CDR3 loop: CASSSTSGTHNEQFF. CDR3 nucleotides: TGTGCCAGCAGCTCAACTAGCGGGACGCACAATGAGCAGTTCTTC.

V and J are TRBV5-1 and TRBJ2-5, with a possible D match to TRBD2 (6 bases). The germline CDR1 and CDR2 sequences are SGHRS and YFSETQ. V shed 4 bases and J shed 5 bases, with 12 bases lying between them. CDR3 length equals 13 residues. CDR3 sequence (DNA): TGCGCCAGCAGCGGGAGGACCCTGGAGACCCAGTACTTC. Residues: CASSGRTLETQYF.

The rearrangement uses TRBV5-6 and TRBJ2-5, with 7 positions matching TRBD2. Germline V gene data show CDR1 as SGHDT and CDR2 as YYEEEE. CDR3 length: 16 amino acids. The J segment lost 5 bases and the V segment lost 4 bases, leaving 14 bases of the junction unmatched. CDR3 region: CASSPIAWEGRETQYF. The CDR3 coding sequence is TGTGCCAGCAGCCCTATTGCGTGGGAGGGCCGGGAGACCCAGTACTTC.

V gene TRBV4-1 combines with J gene TRBJ2-7, with D perhaps TRBD1 (6 bases). Germline V gene data show CDR1 as MGHRA and CDR2 as YSYEKL. Trimming stripped 3 bases from V and 0 bases from J, with 6 bases between. The CDR3 extends over 13 amino acids. The CDR3 loop is CASSQTGSYEQYF. CDR3 sequence (DNA): TGCGCCAGCAGCCAGACAGGCTCCTACGAGCAGTACTTC.

This chain connects TRBV4-1 to TRBJ2-1; no clear D. The CDR3 has 19 amino acids. The germline V gene has CDR1 MGHRA and CDR2 YSYEKL. V lost 0 bases and J 6 bases, leaving 24 bases between the germline ends. For the CDR3, the DNA is TGCGCCAGCAGCCAAGACCCCCCCTGGGTGGGCTCGCAGCTCAATGAGCAGTTCTTC. Translation gives CASSQDPPWVGSQLNEQFF.

This clone was counted a single time. V usage is TRBV2 and J usage is TRBJ2-5; D gene unclear. The J call may not be correct, given that the DNA end is closer to TRBJ2-7. From germline, CDR1 is SNHLY and CDR2 FYNNEI. The CDR3 is 12 residues long. The CDR3 loop is CASSLRSYEQYF. CDR3 in DNA: TGTGCCAGCAGTCTTCGCTCCTACGAGCAGTACTTC.

This chain links TRBV2 with TRBJ2-2; D remains unclear. The CDR3 is made up of 16 amino acids. Germline V gene sequence: CDR1 SNHLY, CDR2 FYNNEI. Trimming took off 6 bases at V and 0 bases at J, with 14 bases between the two ends. CDR3 sequence: CASSLDAVANTGELFF. As DNA, the CDR3 is TGTGCCAGCAGCCTTGATGCGGTGGCGAACACCGGGGAGCTGTTTTTT.

In this sample, this clone turned up once. The J gene is TRBJ2-1, the V gene TRBV9; 8 bases match TRBD1. Per germline, CDR1 SGDLS and CDR2 YYNGEE. With V trimmed by 3 bases and J by 4 bases, 6 bases remained unmatched. The CDR3 runs 15 residues. The CDR3 region has the DNA TGTGCCAGCAGCGAAGGGGGACAGGAGTACAATGAGCAGTTCTTC. This sequence encodes CASSEGGQEYNEQFF. Based on the CDR3 plus reference TRBV9 and TRBJ2-1, the full variable domain is DSGVTQTPKHLITATGQRVTLRCSPRSGDLSVYWYQQSLDQGLQFLIQYYNGEERAKGNILERFSAQQFPDLHSELNLSSLELGDSALYFCASSEGGQEYNEQFFGPGTRLTVL.

This clone was detected only once. The junction departs from the called germline gene at one end, perhaps through a read error. The rearrangement joins TRBV11-2 to TRBJ2-7, with 11 nucleotides matching TRBD2. The CDR3 is 15 amino acids. Germline assignment: CDR1 SGHAT and CDR2 FQNNGV. DNA for the CDR3: TGTGCCAGCAGCTTGACTAGCGGGGCCTCCTACGAGCAGTGCTTC. Protein sequence: CASSLTSGASYEQCF. The variable domain in full, completed from reference TRBV11-2 and TRBJ2-7, reads EAGVAQSPRYKIIEKRQSVAFWCNPISGHATLYWYQQILGQGPKLLIQFQNNGVVDDSQLPKDRFSAERLKGVDSTLKIQPAKLEDSAVYLCASSLTSGASYEQCFGPGTRLTVT.

V gene TRBV7-9 combines with J gene TRBJ2-1; TRBD2 is a possible D gene (6 bases). Between the trimmed V and J ends, which lost 1 base and 8 bases, there was a span of 12 bases. There are 14 residues in the CDR3. From germline, CDR1 is SEHNR and CDR2 FQNEAQ (reference sequence). CDR3 region: CASSLGRGSDEQFF. The CDR3 DNA sequence: TGTGCCAGCAGCTTAGGGCGGGGCTCAGATGAGCAGTTCTTC. The complete variable domain, with remaining parts taken from reference TRBV7-9 and TRBJ2-1, reads DTGVSQNPRHKITKRGQNVTFRCDPISEHNRLYWYRQTLGQGPEFLTYFQNEAQLEKSRLLSDRFSAERPKGSFSTLEIQRTEQGDSAMYLCASSLGRGSDEQFFGPGTRLTVL.

CDR3 in amino acids: CASSQVLAGGANTDTQYF. CDR3 DNA: TGTGCCAGCAGCCAAGTACTAGCGGGGGGGGCGAACACAGATACGCAGTATTTT. This chain joins TRBV4-2 and TRBJ2-3, with 13 bases fitting TRBD2. The V gene's germline CDR1 is LGHNA and CDR2 YNFKEQ. The CDR3 loop spans 18 amino acids. Trimming cost V 1 base and J 2 bases; bases outside gene matches: 6.

The chain couples TRBV5-6 to TRBJ2-5; TRBD2 aligns across 15 bases. V was clipped by 3 bases and J by 5 bases; unmatched bases: 11. CDR3 length equals 18 residues. Germline CDR1 reads SGHDT; CDR2 reads YYEEEE. The CDR3 sequence is CASSYGLAGGPVMETQYF. For the CDR3, the DNA is TGTGCCAGCAGCTACGGACTAGCGGGAGGGCCGGTAATGGAGACCCAGTACTTC. Variable domain in full (rest from reference TRBV5-6 and TRBJ2-5): DAGVTQSPTHLIKTRGQQVTLRCSPKSGHDTVSWYQQALGQGPQFIFQYYEEEERQRGNFPDRFSGHQFPNYSSELNVNALLLGDSALYLCASSYGLAGGPVMETQYFGPGTRLLVL.

The V call is TRBV27, the J call TRBJ2-2; 12 positions agree with TRBD2. In germline, CDR1 is MNHEY, CDR2 SMNVEV (reference sequence). Germline trimming cut 3 bases from V and 4 bases from J; bases unmatched to any gene: 6. CDR3 length equals 17 residues. CDR3 nucleotides: TGTGCCAGCAGTTTGCTAGCGGGGGGGGCCGGCACCGGGGAGCTGTTTTTT. Translated, it gives CASSLLAGGAGTGELFF.

The rearrangement uses TRBV7-3 and TRBJ1-2, with D maybe TRBD1 (6 bases). This CDR3 region has 13 residues. Looked up from germline, CDR1 is SGHTA and CDR2 is FQGTGA. Trimming cost V 5 bases and J 8 bases, with 15 bases left between them. The CDR3 loop is CASSPSQGEGYTF. The DNA of the CDR3 is TGTGCCAGCAGCCCATCACAGGGAGAGGGCTACACCTTC.

V usage is TRBV13 and J usage is TRBJ2-3, with TRBD2 matching over 12 bases. CDR1 and CDR2 from the germline V gene are PRHDT and FYEKMQ (reference sequence). The V segment lost 4 bases and the J segment 3 bases; nucleotides outside the gene matches: 5. This CDR3 has 16 residues. The CDR3 DNA is TGTGCCAGCAGCTCTAGCGGGAGGGCCCTAACAGATACGCAGTATTTT. Its protein is CASSSSGRALTDTQYF.

This clone appeared a few times. The chain links TRBV6-6 to TRBJ2-5; D not certain. With 5 bases removed from V and 7 bases from J, the gap between germline ends came to 20 bases. The CDR3 spans 15 residues. The germline gives CDR1 MNHNY, CDR2 SVGAGI (reference sequence). In DNA form, the CDR3 reads TGTGCCAGCAGTCCCTCATTGAGGCCTTTGAGGACCCAGTACTTC. It codes for CASSPSLRPLRTQYF.

This clone appeared once. The rearrangement links TRBV6-4 to TRBJ2-1, with 7 positions matching TRBD2. The CDR3 length is 14 residues. With 2 bases clipped from V and 8 bases from J, the junction kept 6 bases outside the gene matches. Germline CDR1 and CDR2: MRHNA and SNTAGT. The CDR3 is CASSDGGGSDEQFF. The CDR3 bases are TGTGCCAGCAGTGACGGGGGGGGATCGGATGAGCAGTTCTTC.

The rearrangement uses TRBV9 and TRBJ2-5, with TRBD2 matching over 8 bases. The germline CDR1 and CDR2 sequences are SGDLS and YYNGEE. This CDR3 spans 17 amino acids. V gave up 4 bases and J gave up 2 bases; unmatched junction bases: 13. As DNA, the CDR3 is TGTGCCAGCAGCCCCGGAGGGAGCGGGGGTCTTCAAGAGACCCAGTACTTC. Its protein is CASSPGGSGGLQETQYF. Combining the CDR3 with reference TRBV9 and TRBJ2-5 gives the whole variable domain DSGVTQTPKHLITATGQRVTLRCSPRSGDLSVYWYQQSLDQGLQFLIQYYNGEERAKGNILERFSAQQFPDLHSELNLSSLELGDSALYFCASSPGGSGGLQETQYFGPGTRLLVL.

This rearrangement joins TRBV5-4 to TRBJ1-1; tentatively, D is TRBD1 (5 bases). The ends were cut back, 4 bases at V and 7 bases at J, with 23 bases in the middle. Germline CDR1 is SGHNT and CDR2 is YYREEE (reference sequence). CDR3 length equals 16 residues. CDR3 DNA: TGTGCCAGCAGCAGGGCAGGGACTTTGCGTAATGATGAAGCTTTCTTT. It yields the protein CASSRAGTLRNDEAFF.

The chain recombines TRBV19 with TRBJ1-3; 9 nucleotides match TRBD1. CDR3 length: 15 amino acids. Losses at the gene ends were 5 bases for V and 2 bases for J; bases not matched to a gene: 4. CDR1 and CDR2 (germline): LNHDA, SQIVND (reference sequence). The CDR3 loop reads CASSPRDRAGNTIYF. The CDR3, as DNA: TGTGCCAGTAGTCCCCGGGACAGGGCTGGAAACACCATATATTTT.

This chain connects TRBV18 to TRBJ2-1, with 10 bases fitting TRBD1. V trimming: 6 bases; J trimming: 6 bases; junction bases outside the gene matches: 14. CDR3 length: 17 residues. Germline V gives CDR1 KGHSH, CDR2 LQKENI. The CDR3 bases are TGTGCCAGCTCGCCTCGGACAGGGGGTTCCGGTGGCAATGAGCAGTTCTTC. Translated, it gives CASSPRTGGSGGNEQFF.

The chain employs TRBV15 and TRBJ1-1; D not resolved. Trimming cost V 0 bases and J 1 base, with 6 bases left between them. This CDR3 spans 14 amino acids. Germline CDR1 and CDR2: LNHNV and YYDKDF (reference sequence). The CDR3 here is CATSRDVGNTEAFF. CDR3 sequence (DNA): TGTGCCACCAGCAGAGATGTCGGGAACACTGAAGCTTTCTTT.

The J gene is TRBJ2-5, the V gene TRBV5-1; 10 bases are shared with TRBD2. With V trimmed by 2 bases and J by 2 bases, 6 bases remained unmatched. The germline gives CDR1 SGHRS, CDR2 YFSETQ. This CDR3 spans 16 amino acids. The CDR3 DNA is TGCGCCAGCAGCTTCGAGCGGGGGGGTACTCAAGAGACCCAGTACTTC. Its translation is CASSFERGGTQETQYF. The full variable domain, rest sourced from reference TRBV5-1 and TRBJ2-5, is KAGVTQTPRYLIKTRGQQVTLSCSPISGHRSVSWYQQTPGQGLQFLFEYFSETQRNKGNFPGRFSGRQFSNSRSEMNVSTLELGDSALYLCASSFERGGTQETQYFGPGTRLLVL.

This chain connects TRBV27 to TRBJ1-2; 8 bases fit TRBD1. Trimming removed 6 bases from V and 8 bases from J; junction bases left unmatched: 8. The CDR3 extends over 13 amino acids. CDR1 is MNHEY, CDR2 SMNVEV, per germline (reference sequence). CDR3 sequence: CASSPGQGGGYTF. In nucleotides, the CDR3 is TGTGCCAGCAGCCCAGGACAGGGAGGAGGCTACACCTTC.

This chain uses TRBV4-2 with TRBJ2-7, with D unclear. The CDR3 contains 13 residues. V lost 3 bases and J lost 2, with 8 bases in between. Looked up from germline, CDR1 is LGHNA and CDR2 is YNFKEQ. The CDR3 DNA is TGTGCCAGCAGCCAGGGTGGGCCCTACGAGCAGTACTTC. Its translation is CASSQGGPYEQYF.

This chain links TRBV18 with TRBJ1-5; D remains unclear. Germline V gene sequence: CDR1 KGHSH, CDR2 LQKENI. This CDR3 has 15 residues. Trimming took off 2 bases at V and 9 bases at J, with 17 bases between the two ends. The CDR3 protein is CASSPSPPIQRPQHF. In DNA, the CDR3 is TGTGCCAGCTCACCATCGCCCCCCATCCAGCGGCCCCAGCATTTT.

V is TRBV1 and J is TRBJ2-1; TRBD2, as called in the table, went unchecked against the DNA. TRBV1 is designated a pseudogene. The CDR3 covers 22 residues. For the CDR3, the DNA is TGCACCAGCAGCCACCCCGGCGGGGAGGGCCGCGGGATCGCCCGATACTTCAATGAGCAGTTCTTC. It codes for CTSSHPGGEGRGIARYFNEQFF.